This T cell receptor (beta chain) was documented in a study of CD8+CD57+ T cells in acquired aplastic anemia. Study-wide background: Sorted CD4+ and CD8+ cells yielded DNA averaging around 3 ug. Mean read depth for CD4+ cells from healthy donors was 9 million to 13 million. Study-wide findings and caveats: Researchers report that around 29 CD8+ CDR3 sequences appeared in both patients and controls.

To note about this clonotype: Its antigen is as yet unknown.

Profiling of TCR beta VDJ combinations and CDR3 sequences used genomic DNA as template. From the reads, TCRdb called clonotypes with MiXCR, one entry per CDR3 protein. The sample consists of around 68,000 distinct CDR3 sequences, 50% to 55% of them appearing once. The source material was sorted CD4+, CD8+, or CD8+CD57+ T cells (not recorded which) from PBMCs. The source is a human donor in good health, serving as a control.

CDR3 DNA sequence: TGTGCCAGCAGTGGCAGAGGGGGGATGCATTCACCCCTCCACTTT. This translates into CASSGRGGMHSPLHF. The rearrangement joins TRBV25-1 to TRBJ1-6, with a weak D call TRBD1 (6 bases). The V gene's germline CDR1 is MGHDK and CDR2 SYGVNS. Trimming stripped 4 bases from V and 8 bases from J, with 15 bases between. The CDR3 runs to 15 residues.